The source of this TCR beta chain is a study of CD8 T cells in Susac syndrome. Random hexamers primed reverse transcription of about 0.5 to 1 ug RNA. TCRdb reanalysed the immunoSEQ multiplex PCR reads using MiXCR and keeps one entry per CDR3 protein. The data hold about 130,000 distinct CDR3 sequences, with about 90% observed a single time. This clonotype was seen a single time. This clonotype originated in a human donor with multiple sclerosis. Sequencing used CD8+ T cells from PBMCs.

Written as DNA, the CDR3 is TGCAGTGCAAGGGAGTCCTACGAGCAGTACTTC. Translating gives CSARESYEQYF. The gene calls are TRBV20-1 and TRBJ2-7, with D possibly being TRBD2 (5 bases). This CDR3 has 11 residues. Germline lookup yields CDR1 DFQATT and CDR2 SNEGSKA (reference sequence). V lost 6 bases, J lost 1 base, and 7 bases lay in between.